The T cell receptor (beta chain) described here comes from a study of early T cells in non-severe SARS-CoV-2 infection. Study information: Sequencing of unsorted whole blood was done on bulk RNA, leaving chains unpaired. Findings of the study overall: A preference for anti-spike CD8 responses marked VDJdb matching, which missed private and CD4 specificities.

Individual cDNA molecules carried attached unique molecular identifiers. TCRdb redid the calling of the 5' RACE reads with MiXCR, one entry per CDR3 protein. The table includes tens of thousands of distinct CDR3 sequences, under 6.5% detected once. V lost 2 bases, J lost 6 bases, and 12 bases lay in between. Germline CDR1 is SGHTA and CDR2 is FQGNSA. The CDR3 spans 14 residues. This clonotype was counted a few times. Its target is not known. This TCR was sampled from an adult who was a healthcare worker with PCR-confirmed SARS-CoV-2 infection or an uninfected control (not recorded which). Sequencing was performed on whole blood. The chain uses TRBV7-2 and TRBJ2-3, with TRBD1 as a possible D gene (6 bases). This chain's CDR3 is CASSLRAGVDTQYF. The DNA of the CDR3 is TGTGCCAGCAGCTTACGGGCAGGGGTGGATACGCAGTATTTT. Together with reference TRBV7-2 and TRBJ2-3, the CDR3 gives the full variable domain: GAGVSQSPSNKVTEKGKDVELRCDPISGHTALYWYRQSLGQGLEFLIYFQGNSAPDKSGLPSDRFSAERTGGSVSTLTIQRTQQEDSAVYLCASSLRAGVDTQYFGPGTRLTVL.